The next 20 T cell receptor beta chains were all read from a single sample in a study of cytomegalovirus exposure and HLA in healthy donors. 13 Jbeta primers and 60 Vbeta primers were used for the PCR. Data came from immunoSEQ multiplex PCR; TCRdb stores just in-frame clones and leaves some out. Among about 150,000 clones listed, more than 75% were seen once. What was sequenced was PBMCs. These receptors came from a human donor in good health.

The chain combines TRBV7-8 with TRBJ2-2; 8 bases are a match to TRBD1. With V trimmed by 5 bases and J by 5 bases, 13 bases remained unmatched. Germline lookup yields CDR1 SGHVS and CDR2 FQNEAQ. The length of the CDR3 is 17 residues. The CDR3 DNA reads as TGTGCCAGCAGCCCTTGGCGACAGGGGCTTGGAACCGGGGAGCTGTTTTTT. Residues: CASSPWRQGLGTGELFF.

On this clone: Distinct nucleotide sequences in the sample also encode this CDR3. The genes are TRBV30 and TRBJ1-1; 8 bases are a match to TRBD1. Looked up from germline, CDR1 is GTSNPN and CDR2 is SVGIG (reference sequence). The CDR3 has 17 amino acids. V trimming: 0 bases; J trimming: 3 bases; junction bases outside the gene matches: 12. The CDR3 bases are TGTGCCTGGAGTGTGCTTTCAGGGGGCCGGGGATACACTGAAGCTTTCTTT. Its protein product is CAWSVLSGGRGYTEAFF.

The chain employs TRBV29-1 and TRBJ1-2; no reliable D call. This CDR3 has 11 amino acids. Germline V lookup: CDR1 SQVTM, CDR2 ANQGSEA. The V end was cut by 0 bases, the J end by 8 bases, with 7 bases between. DNA for the CDR3: TGCAGCGTTGAAGATTGGGAGGGCTACACCTTC. It encodes CSVEDWEGYTF.

The chain uses TRBV11-2 and TRBJ2-7; TRBD1 aligns across 9 bases. J lost 6 bases, V lost 4 bases, and 4 bases had no gene match. The CDR3 consists of 13 residues. Germline CDR1 and CDR2: SGHAT and FQNNGV. CDR3 protein: CASSSWDRAEQYF. The CDR3 nucleotides read TGTGCCAGCAGCTCTTGGGACAGGGCCGAGCAGTACTTC.

The chain combines TRBV15 with TRBJ2-1; D unclear. Trimming cost V 2 bases and J 10 bases, with 12 bases left between them. The CDR3 consists of 13 residues. Germline values: CDR1 LNHNV, CDR2 YYDKDF (reference sequence). The CDR3 DNA sequence: TGTGCCACCAGCAGACCCAATACTAAGGAGCAGTTCTTC. Translating it yields CATSRPNTKEQFF.

The genes are TRBV4-3 and TRBJ2-1; 11 bases line up with TRBD2. The CDR3 runs to 18 residues. From germline, CDR1 is LGHNA and CDR2 YSLEER. Germline trimming cut 0 bases from V and 1 base from J; bases unmatched to any gene: 5. CDR3 bases: TGCGCCAGCAGCCAAGATCGTAGCGGGAGGGGGTCCTACAATGAGCAGTTCTTC. This sequence encodes CASSQDRSGRGSYNEQFF.

V and J are TRBV27 and TRBJ2-2; D is ambiguous. Germline assignment: CDR1 MNHEY and CDR2 SMNVEV (reference sequence). Trimming removed 1 base at V and 2 bases at J, with 2 bases between. The CDR3 runs 13 residues. The CDR3 nucleotides are TGTGCCAGCAGTTTATTAAACACCGGGGAGCTGTTTTTT. It specifies CASSLLNTGELFF.

The genes are TRBV4-3 and TRBJ2-7; TRBD2 matches at 11 bases. Losses at the gene ends were 3 bases for V and 1 base for J; bases not matched to a gene: 8. The CDR3 consists of 17 residues. Germline CDR1 reads LGHNA; CDR2 reads YSLEER. The CDR3 DNA sequence: TGCGCCAGCAGCCATCTGCCCGTAGCGGGAGGGTCCTACGAGCAGTACTTC. This encodes CASSHLPVAGGSYEQYF.

This chain uses TRBV21-1 with TRBJ1-2; the table assigns TRBD1, which was not confirmed against the DNA. TRBV21-1 is noted as a pseudogene. CDR3 length: 11 amino acids. CDR3 nucleotide sequence: TGTGCCAGCAGCAGGCGACAGGTTGACACCTTC. It specifies CASSRRQVDTF.

The rearrangement uses TRBV7-7 and TRBJ1-6; D perhaps matches TRBD1 (6 bases). V was cut by 5 bases and J by 6 bases, with 8 bases left in between. Germline V gene sequence: CDR1 SSHAT, CDR2 FNYEAQ (reference sequence). This CDR3 region has 13 residues. The chain's CDR3 is CASSRDTNSPLHF. The CDR3 DNA sequence: TGTGCCAGCAGCCGGGACACTAATTCACCCCTCCACTTT.

This clone was detected a few times. The chain recombines TRBV18 with TRBJ1-6, with D hard to call. This CDR3 has 13 amino acids. Trimming shortened V by 3 bases and J by 5 bases, and 5 bases separated the two germline ends. Germline CDR1 and CDR2: KGHSH and LQKENI. The CDR3 DNA sequence: TGTGCCAGCTCACCTAGCAATAATTCACCCCTCCACTTT. Translating it yields CASSPSNNSPLHF. The full variable domain, with the rest looked up from reference TRBV18 and TRBJ1-6, is NAGVMQNPRHLVRRRGQEARLRCSPMKGHSHVYWYRQLPEEGLKFMVYLQKENIIDESGMPKERFSAEFPKEGPSILRIQQVVRGDSAAYFCASSPSNNSPLHFGNGTRLTVT.

As to this clone: At one of its ends the junction is not consistent with the germline gene, which may arise from a read error. The rearrangement joins TRBV7-9 to TRBJ1-1; 7 bases align to TRBD1. Germline-derived CDR1 and CDR2 are SEHNR and FQNEAQ (reference sequence). The CDR3 loop spans 12 amino acids. The CDR3 DNA reads as TGTTCCAGCACCGCAGGGGGAACTGAAGCTTTCTTT. As protein: CSSTAGGTEAFF.

The rearrangement links TRBV27 to TRBJ2-1; TRBD2 aligns across 10 bases. The length of the CDR3 is 15 residues. Trimming removed 3 bases from V and 7 bases from J; junction bases left unmatched: 6. Looked up from germline, CDR1 is MNHEY and CDR2 is SMNVEV (reference sequence). The DNA for the CDR3 is TGTGCCAGCAGTTTTAAGGGACTAGCGAGGAATGAGCAGTTCTTC. It translates to CASSFKGLARNEQFF.

This chain joins TRBV9 and TRBJ1-6; D ambiguous. This CDR3 region has 15 residues. The germline V and J ends were trimmed by 3 bases and 7 bases, with 14 bases remaining between them. Per germline, CDR1 SGDLS and CDR2 YYNGEE. The CDR3 loop is CASSAARGTNSPLHF. DNA for the CDR3: TGTGCCAGCAGCGCAGCTCGCGGCACGAATTCACCCCTCCACTTT. Filled out from reference TRBV9 and TRBJ1-6, the complete variable domain reads DSGVTQTPKHLITATGQRVTLRCSPRSGDLSVYWYQQSLDQGLQFLIQYYNGEERAKGNILERFSAQQFPDLHSELNLSSLELGDSALYFCASSAARGTNSPLHFGNGTRLTVT.

The genes are TRBV5-8 and TRBJ2-1, with TRBD2 matching 10 bases. V lost 4 bases, J lost 5 bases, and 18 bases stayed unmatched. This CDR3 has 19 residues. The germline V gene has CDR1 SGHTS and CDR2 YDEGEE. CDR3 loop: CASSPRRGGRTSGNNEQFF. CDR3 sequence (DNA): TGTGCCAGCAGCCCACGGCGCGGGGGACGGACTAGCGGAAACAATGAGCAGTTCTTC.

V gene TRBV5-4 combines with J gene TRBJ1-2; D might be TRBD1 (6 bases). Germline V gives CDR1 SGHNT, CDR2 YYREEE (reference sequence). CDR3 size: 13 residues. Trimming removed 4 bases from V and 6 bases from J, with 13 bases in between. CDR3 nucleotide sequence: TGTGCCAGCAGCCCGGGGGGCGAAAATGGCTACACCTTC. Its translation: CASSPGGENGYTF.

The chain is built from TRBV5-1 and TRBJ2-4, with TRBD1 as a possible D gene (6 bases). V gave up 4 bases and J gave up 1 base, with 6 bases separating them. Germline loops: CDR1 SGHRS, CDR2 YFSETQ. This CDR3 is 13 amino acids long. CDR3 amino acids: CASSTGAKNIQYF. The CDR3 bases are TGCGCCAGCAGCACAGGGGCCAAAAACATTCAGTACTTC.

This chain connects TRBV28 to TRBJ1-1, with a possible D match to TRBD1 (5 bases). The CDR3 has 11 residues. The V gene's germline CDR1 is MDHEN and CDR2 SYDVKM. The ends were cut back, 7 bases at V and 12 bases at J, with 15 bases in the middle. The CDR3 protein is CASTQGVSTFF. The CDR3 nucleotides are TGTGCCAGCACCCAAGGGGTCTCGACTTTCTTT.

In this sample, this clone turned up once. The conserved phenylalanine or tryptophan is not found at the CDR3 terminus, so this likely reflects a read error. No DNA is shown, since the ends of the CDR3 on it are uncertain; the CDR3 is the one TCRdb lists. This rearrangement joins TRBV5-6 to TRBJ1-2; the table's D gene call, TRBD1, was not cross checked with the DNA. Germline V gene lookup returns CDR1 SGHDT and CDR2 YYEEEE. The CDR3 comprises 9 residues, both ends counted. The CDR3 spells CASSLARAS.

The chain has TRBV7-2 and TRBJ1-5; D is perhaps TRBD1 (5 bases). The ends were cut back, 2 bases at V and 7 bases at J, with 12 bases in the middle. Germline V gene sequence: CDR1 SGHTA, CDR2 FQGNSA. CDR3 length: 14 residues. The CDR3 region has the DNA TGTGCCAGCAGCTTACAACCAGGGCGGCAGCCCCAGCATTTT. Translation: CASSLQPGRQPQHF.